This is a list of T cell receptor beta chains from one sample in a study of metastatic and nonmetastatic thyroid tumors. Via MiXCR, TCRdb re-called the PCR reads. Seen here are 15,000 to 25,000 clones, approximately 40% observed once, and the top ten hold about 26%. The specimen was tumor tissue. These receptor sequences come from a female donor with papillary thyroid cancer or a benign thyroid nodule (not recorded which). Some clones in this sample may be carry-over from other donors' samples. Each CDR3 is given with its conserved first and last residue. A D gene is named only where the DNA matches it firmly. Not every row has a clone size; where given, it reads once, few, many or a size class.

CASSHPRGGDGYTF | TGCGCCAGCAGCCACCCCCGGGGGGGGGATGGCTACACCTTC | 14 | - | TRBV4-3 | hyperexpanded | TRBJ1-2
CASSYDGASYNEQFF | TGTGCCAGCAGTTACGACGGAGCCTCCTACAATGAGCAGTTCTTC | 15 | - | TRBV27 | few | TRBJ2-1
CASSSGASGEKLFF | TGTGCCAGCAGCTCGGGGGCCTCGGGGGAAAAACTGTTTTTT | 14 | - | TRBV9 | few | TRBJ1-4
CSTSDWAKETQYF | TGTTCCACCAGTGATTGGGCGAAGGAGACCCAGTACTTC | 13 | - | TRBV24-1 | - | TRBJ2-5
CASSPTRNTGELFF | TGTGCCAGCAGTCCGACACGTAACACCGGGGAGCTGTTTTTT | 14 | - | TRBV12-3/TRBV12-4 | few | TRBJ2-2
CASEPGQGAYTEAFF | TGTGCCAGTGAGCCGGGACAGGGCGCCTACACTGAAGCTTTCTTT | 15 | TRBD1 | TRBV6-1 | - | TRBJ1-1
CASSLAGGYGYTF | TGTGCCAGCAGTTTGGCGGGAGGTTATGGCTACACCTTC | 13 | - | TRBV28 | - | TRBJ1-2
CASSAYGTSGYNEQFF | TGCGCCAGCAGCGCCTACGGGACTAGCGGTTACAATGAGCAGTTCTTC | 16 | TRBD2 | TRBV5-1 | - | TRBJ2-1
CASSPQGVGTGELFF | TGTGCCAGCAGCCCACAGGGGGTCGGCACCGGGGAGCTGTTTTTT | 15 | TRBD1 | TRBV7-2 | - | TRBJ2-2
CASSRYGTLNTEAFF | TGTGCCAGCAGTCGATACGGGACATTGAACACTGAAGCTTTCTTT | 15 | - | TRBV6-1 | few | TRBJ1-1
CASRSKGYTGNTIYF | TGTGCCAGCAGATCGAAGGGTTACACTGGAAACACCATATATTTT | 15 | - | TRBV28 | - | TRBJ1-3
CASSKGVAQPQHF | TGTGCCAGCAGTAAAGGGGTGGCTCAGCCCCAGCATTTT | 13 | - | TRBV6-2/TRBV6-3 | few | TRBJ1-5
CASSFNRDNEQFF | TGCGCCAGCAGCTTTAATAGGGACAATGAGCAGTTCTTC | 13 | - | TRBV5-1 | - | TRBJ2-1
CASSLAGANTGELFF | TGTGCCAGCAGTTTAGCAGGAGCGAACACCGGGGAGCTGTTTTTT | 15 | - | TRBV2 | few | TRBJ2-2
CASSDSRRAGDTQYF | TGTGCCAGCAGTGACTCACGGCGGGCCGGGGATACGCAGTATTTT | 15 | - | TRBV6-4 | few | TRBJ2-3
CASSLGEVLHEQYF | TGCGCCAGCAGCTTGGGGGAGGTTCTCCACGAGCAGTACTTC | 14 | - | TRBV5-1 | - | TRBJ2-7
CASRAIAASSYEQYF | TGTGCCAGCAGAGCAATAGCGGCAAGCTCCTACGAGCAGTACTTC | 15 | - | TRBV27 | few | TRBJ2-7
CSAIPGTKSSYEQYF | TGCAGTGCTATCCCCGGGACCAAGAGCTCCTACGAGCAGTACTTC | 15 | - | TRBV20-1 | - | TRBJ2-7
CASSEGEWNTEAFF | TGTGCCAGCAGTGAAGGGGAGTGGAACACTGAAGCTTTCTTT | 14 | - | TRBV6-1 | - | TRBJ1-1
CASSLVLAVGDEQFF | TGCGCCAGCAGCTTGGTTCTGGCAGTTGGGGATGAGCAGTTCTTC | 15 | - | TRBV5-1 | once | TRBJ2-1
CASSPGPVRDTQYF | TGCGCCAGCAGCCCCGGGCCCGTCAGAGATACGCAGTATTTT | 14 | - | TRBV4-1 | - | TRBJ2-3
CASSELRGIVSDTQYF | TGTGCCAGCAGTGAACTGAGAGGGATTGTTTCAGATACGCAGTATTTT | 16 | - | TRBV6-1 | few | TRBJ2-3
CASSRQGILGNTEAFF | TGTGCCAGCAGCCGTCAGGGCATATTAGGTAACACTGAAGCTTTCTTT | 16 | - | TRBV3-1 | - | TRBJ1-1
CASSLSGTTDTQYF | TGTGCCAGCAGTTTATCAGGGACCACAGATACGCAGTATTTT | 14 | - | TRBV6-1 | - | TRBJ2-3
CASSQNWRLAGGGEQFF | TGTGCCAGCAGCCAGAATTGGAGACTAGCGGGAGGAGGTGAGCAGTTCTTC | 17 | TRBD2 | TRBV4-2 | - | TRBJ2-1
CSARDLAGGDTGELFF | TGCAGTGCTAGAGATCTGGCGGGAGGTGACACCGGGGAGTTGTTTTTT | 16 | TRBD2 | TRBV20-1 | - | TRBJ2-2
CSAREESGRASGETQYF | TGCAGTGCTAGAGAGGAGAGCGGGAGGGCCTCCGGAGAGACCCAGTACTTC | 17 | TRBD2 | TRBV20-1 | - | TRBJ2-5
CASRRGQGAAEAFF | TGTGCCAGCAGACGGGGACAGGGGGCCGCTGAAGCTTTCTTT | 14 | TRBD1 | TRBV11-3 | - | TRBJ1-1
CASSMGQGSSYEQYF | TGCGCCAGCAGTATGGGACAGGGAAGCTCCTACGAGCAGTACTTC | 15 | TRBD1 | TRBV5-1 | - | TRBJ2-7
CASSYPSGRNTEAFF | TGTGCCAGCAGTTACCCCTCTGGGCGGAACACTGAAGCTTTCTTT | 15 | - | TRBV6-5 | - | TRBJ1-1
CASISLAGTDTQYF | TGTGCCAGCATTTCACTAGCGGGCACAGATACGCAGTATTTT | 14 | TRBD2 | TRBV28 | few | TRBJ2-3
CSARDMSVKNTGELFF | TGCAGTGCTAGAGATATGAGCGTTAAGAACACCGGGGAGCTGTTTTTT | 16 | - | TRBV20-1 | - | TRBJ2-2
CASSTGVGGAPSNTEAFF | TGCGCCAGCAGCACCGGGGTCGGGGGGGCCCCTTCGAACACTGAAGCTTTCTTT | 18 | - | TRBV5-1 | - | TRBJ1-1
CASSTGTEYGYTF | TGTGCCAGCAGTACCGGGACAGAATATGGCTACACCTTC | 13 | TRBD1 | TRBV27 | - | TRBJ1-2
CASSTGDGSYEQYF | TGTGCCAGCAGTACCGGGGACGGCTCCTACGAGCAGTACTTC | 14 | - | TRBV6-1 | few | TRBJ2-7
CASSGTAYNEQFF | TGTGCCAGCAGCGGGACGGCGTACAATGAGCAGTTCTTC | 13 | - | TRBV12-3/TRBV12-4 | - | TRBJ2-1
CSATGGGNEQFF | TGCAGTGCTACGGGGGGAGGCAATGAGCAGTTCTTC | 12 | TRBD2 | TRBV20-1 | - | TRBJ2-1
CSARITVMNTEAFF | TGCAGTGCTAGGATAACAGTCATGAACACTGAAGCTTTCTTT | 14 | - | TRBV20-1 | - | TRBJ1-1
CASSSGGRWSGELFF | TGTGCCAGCTCCTCGGGCGGGAGATGGAGCGGGGAGCTGTTTTTT | 15 | TRBD2 | TRBV6-1 | - | TRBJ2-2
CSARDSTDSSYEQYF | TGCAGTGCTAGAGATTCTACGGACAGCTCCTACGAGCAGTACTTC | 15 | - | TRBV20-1 | few | TRBJ2-7
CASKPSQGAIDSPLHF | TGTGCCAGCAAACCTTCACAGGGGGCGATTGATTCACCCCTCCACTTT | 16 | TRBD1 | TRBV27 | - | TRBJ1-6
CASSYAVFYGYTF | TGTGCCAGCAGTTACGCAGTATTCTATGGCTACACCTTC | 13 | - | TRBV6-5 | - | TRBJ1-2
CASSITSGSYEQYF | TGTGCCAGTAGTATTACCTCGGGGTCCTACGAGCAGTACTTC | 14 | - | TRBV19 | - | TRBJ2-7
CAGGAYRDVETQYF | TGTGCCGGCGGGGCTTACAGGGATGTAGAGACCCAGTACTTC | 14 | - | TRBV5-8 | once | TRBJ2-5
CASSIQAGGLYEQFF | TGTGCCAGTAGTATCCAGGCGGGGGGGCTCTATGAGCAGTTCTTC | 15 | TRBD2 | TRBV19 | - | TRBJ2-1
CASSSAGTGPGYTF | TGTGCCAGCAGTTCGGCCGGGACAGGGCCTGGCTACACCTTC | 14 | TRBD1 | TRBV12-3/TRBV12-4 | - | TRBJ1-2
CAISLGLAGDEQYF | TGTGCCATCAGCCTGGGACTAGCGGGAGACGAGCAGTACTTC | 14 | TRBD2 | TRBV10-3 | - | TRBJ2-7
CASSTGLDLNEQFF | TGTGCTAGCAGCACGGGACTAGACCTCAATGAGCAGTTCTTC | 14 | TRBD2 | TRBV7-7 | - | TRBJ2-1
CATTRQALTGELFF | TGTGCCACCACCAGACAGGCGCTCACCGGGGAGCTGTTTTTT | 14 | - | TRBV12-3/TRBV12-4 | - | TRBJ2-2
CASSFPDRGRSPLHF | TGTGCCAGCAGTTTTCCAGACAGGGGAAGGTCACCCCTCCACTTT | 15 | TRBD1 | TRBV6-5 | - | TRBJ1-6
CSATQGGGAWNEQFF | TGCAGTGCTACTCAAGGCGGGGGGGCCTGGAATGAGCAGTTCTTC | 15 | TRBD2 | TRBV20-1 | - | TRBJ2-1
CASSEPLSGELFF | TGCGCCAGCAGTGAGCCCTTATCCGGGGAGCTGTTTTTT | 13 | - | TRBV10-1 | - | TRBJ2-2
CASNTGQNYEQYF | TGTGCCAGCAATACGGGACAGAACTACGAGCAGTACTTC | 13 | TRBD1 | TRBV2 | - | TRBJ2-7
CASKRASGTYEQYF | TGTGCCAGCAAGCGGGCTAGCGGGACCTACGAGCAGTACTTC | 14 | TRBD2 | TRBV11-3 | - | TRBJ2-7
CASSYDGAGSQPQHF | TGTGCCAGCAGTTACGACGGGGCAGGGTCCCAGCCCCAGCATTTT | 15 | - | TRBV6-2/TRBV6-3 | few | TRBJ1-5
CASRKGGAGETQYF | TGTGCCAGCAGGAAGGGGGGGGCCGGTGAGACCCAGTACTTC | 14 | - | TRBV25-1 | - | TRBJ2-5
CASRLILQEYGYTF | TGTGCCAGCAGATTAATTCTACAGGAATATGGCTACACCTTC | 14 | - | TRBV6-1 | few | TRBJ1-2
CASSLEVGGPTYEQYF | TGTGCCAGCAGCTTAGAGGTTGGGGGTCCAACCTACGAGCAGTACTTC | 16 | - | TRBV7-8 | - | TRBJ2-7
CASSGGGGGSYEQYF | TGTGCCAGCAGTGGGGGGGGTGGGGGCTCCTACGAGCAGTACTTC | 15 | TRBD2 | TRBV6-2/TRBV6-3 | - | TRBJ2-7